This T cell receptor beta chain was observed in a study of blood T cell repertoires in COVID-19. Study in general: The samples span acute and convalescent COVID-19 from the United States, Italy and Spain. T cells, B-cell-depleted T cells, or PBMCs supplied cDNA or gDNA.

This CDR3 has 15 amino acids. Germline CDR1 is SGHTA and CDR2 is FQGNSA. V gave up 3 bases and J gave up 6 bases, with 14 bases separating them. Sequenced by immunoSEQ multiplex PCR; TCRdb stores in-frame clones only, minus some. Of some 200,000 clones listed, nearly 80% were seen once; the top ten hold 26%. This sequence originates from a woman in her seventies with acute or convalescent COVID-19. The sample was peripheral blood. This chain uses TRBV7-2 with TRBJ2-2, with D possibly TRBD2 on 6 matching bases. For the CDR3, the DNA is TGTGCCAGCAGCTTCGGGGGTAGTAGCGCCGGGGAGCTGTTTTTT. Its protein is CASSFGGSSAGELFF.